These T cell receptor beta chains were read from a single sample in a study of beta chain features in type 1 diabetes. Some clones are missing from TCRdb's copy, which holds only in-frame ones; the method was immunoSEQ multiplex PCR. The sample lists 500,000 to 800,000 clones, under 15% occurring once. The specimen sequenced was naive CD4+ T cells from blood. The receptors stem from a man aged 30 to 39 with type 1 diabetes. Each CDR3 is given with its conserved first and last residue.

J | V | CDR3
TRBJ2-1 | TRBV10-3 | CAIWTDKSSYNEQFF
TRBJ2-1 | TRBV6-5 | CASRLLTLNEQFF
TRBJ2-2 | TRBV7-8 | CASSRQVDTGELFF
TRBJ1-4 | TRBV15 | CATSRDGDEKLFF
TRBJ2-1 | TRBV10-3 | CAITRDKGLREQFF
TRBJ2-3 | TRBV2 | CASSEAHGGRTQYF
TRBJ2-7 | TRBV7-2 | CASSLTLYEQYF
TRBJ2-3 | TRBV28 | CASSPTGPPQYF
TRBJ2-7 | TRBV18 | CASSPPGLAGNEQYF
TRBJ1-1 | TRBV7-6 | CASSFNGVNTEAFF
TRBJ2-3 | TRBV7-2 | CASSLSAGAFEDTQYF
TRBJ2-3 | TRBV7-9 | CASSAGWASPSTDTQYF
TRBJ1-1 | TRBV11-1 | CASTFRSQNTEAFF
TRBJ1-5 | TRBV7-6 | CASSINRELQPQHF
TRBJ1-1 | TRBV18 | CASSQPGRPNTEAFF
TRBJ2-1 | TRBV7-3 | CASSLGVGFSGEQFF
TRBJ1-2 | TRBV2 | CASSEIPTGEGYTF
TRBJ2-3 | TRBV6-6 | CASSPGGDTQYF
TRBJ2-3 | TRBV25-1 | CASSGTGKTDTQYF
TRBJ1-1 | TRBV5-1 | CASSLAGFTEAFF
TRBJ1-1 | TRBV12-5 | CASGQTEPNTEAFF
TRBJ2-2 | TRBV9 | CASSVEGRRTGELFF
TRBJ2-2 | TRBV1 | CTSSPPKEESGELFF
TRBJ1-4 | TRBV7-9 | CASSLGTATNEKLFF
TRBJ1-2 | TRBV5-1 | CATSVDRNYGYTF
TRBJ1-2 | TRBV28 | CASSLLPGTVNYGYTF
TRBJ1-2 | TRBV11-1 | CASSFGGGYYGYTF
TRBJ2-5 | TRBV5-4 | CASSFWRGGRETQYF
TRBJ2-1 | TRBV10-2 | CASSPGRDLDEQFF
TRBJ1-2 | TRBV7-9 | CASSPGGSEDYGYTF
- | TRBV5-1 | CASSPDRAAYEQYF
TRBJ2-3 | TRBV4-3 | CASSQASGQGRDTQYF
TRBJ2-3 | TRBV5-1 | CASSLMVKGQGRRNTQYF
TRBJ1-4 | TRBV9 | CASRRTGEDEKLFF
TRBJ2-2 | TRBV5-4 | CASSRDQGAGELFF
TRBJ1-4 | TRBV2 | CASSRDRVTPNEKLFF
TRBJ2-5 | TRBV5-1 | CASSSGILQETQYF
TRBJ1-1 | TRBV7-6 | CASSLGDGEAFF
TRBJ2-7 | TRBV5-1 | CASSLGGQGVSEQYF
TRBJ2-5 | TRBV18 | CASSLNEAPAETQYF